The 4 T cell receptor beta chains given below trace back to one sample, sequenced in a study of regulatory T cells in long-lasting Graves disease. Time point meaning: persistent/refractory GD, antithyroid drugs over 5 years with positive TRAb. PBMCs were the source of the RNA used for TCR sequencing. Arm-PCR of CDR3 regions and iRepertoire HTBI primers were the basis on which TCR beta libraries were built. TCRdb reanalysed the multiplex PCR reads using MiXCR and keeps one entry per CDR3 protein. The sample contains 420,000 or so distinct CDR3 sequences, 20% to 25% of which appear only once. Sequences were derived from peripheral blood mononuclear cells (PBMCs), sampled when the disease was refractory, from a patient treated with antithyroid drugs. The receptors stem from a female donor with Graves disease.

This clonotype has a count of ten or more. The V gene is TRBV2, the J gene TRBJ1-1; no definite D call. Germline V gives CDR1 SNHLY, CDR2 FYNNEI. V dropped 4 bases and J dropped 1 base, with 7 bases sitting between them. This CDR3 spans 13 amino acids. CDR3 DNA: TGTGCCAGCAGTGGTCCAGAGAACACTGAAGCTTTCTTT. Translation: CASSGPENTEAFF.

This chain uses TRBV30 with TRBJ2-7, with D possibly TRBD2 on 5 matching bases. The CDR3 has 14 residues. V lost 0 bases to trimming and J lost 3 bases, with 12 bases between them. Germline V lookup: CDR1 GTSNPN, CDR2 SVGIG (reference sequence). The CDR3 loop is CAWSVKLVSYEQYF. The CDR3 DNA follows: TGTGCCTGGAGTGTAAAACTAGTTAGCTACGAGCAGTACTTC.

The rearrangement links TRBV19 to TRBJ2-1; D is perhaps TRBD2 (5 bases). V was pared by 0 bases and J by 7 bases, with 16 bases between. The CDR3 is 16 residues long. The V gene's germline CDR1 is LNHDA and CDR2 SQIVND (reference sequence). In nucleotides, the CDR3 is TGTGCCAGTAGTATAGACCTACTAGGTACGGGAAATGAGCAGTTCTTC. It yields the protein CASSIDLLGTGNEQFF. Full variable domain (outside the CDR3, taken from reference TRBV19 and TRBJ2-1): DGGITQSPKYLFRKEGQNVTLSCEQNLNHDAMYWYRQDPGQGLRLIYYSQIVNDFQKGDIAEGYSVSREKKESFPLTVTSAQKNPTAFYLCASSIDLLGTGNEQFFGPGTRLTVL.

Many counts were recorded for this clonotype. This sequence joins TRBV2 and TRBJ1-2; the match to TRBD1 covers 7 bases. The J segment lost 8 bases and the V segment lost 6 bases, leaving 9 bases of the junction unmatched. The germline gives CDR1 SNHLY, CDR2 FYNNEI. This CDR3 has 13 amino acids. In DNA form, the CDR3 reads TGTGCCAGCAGAGAACATCAGGGGGGCGGCTACACCTTC. It codes for CASREHQGGGYTF.